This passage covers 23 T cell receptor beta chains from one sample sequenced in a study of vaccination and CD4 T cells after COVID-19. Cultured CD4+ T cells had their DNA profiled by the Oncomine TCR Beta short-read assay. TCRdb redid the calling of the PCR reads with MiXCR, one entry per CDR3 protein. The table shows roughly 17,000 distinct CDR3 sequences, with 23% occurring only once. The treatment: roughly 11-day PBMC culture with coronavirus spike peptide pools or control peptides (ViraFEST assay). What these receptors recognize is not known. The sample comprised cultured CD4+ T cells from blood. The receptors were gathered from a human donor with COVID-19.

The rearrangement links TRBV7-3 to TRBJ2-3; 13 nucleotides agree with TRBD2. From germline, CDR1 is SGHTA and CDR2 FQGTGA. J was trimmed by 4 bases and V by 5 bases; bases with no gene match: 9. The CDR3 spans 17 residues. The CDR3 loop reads CASSPQGLAGPSDTQYF. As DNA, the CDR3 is TGTGCCAGCAGCCCCCAGGGACTAGCGGGGCCTTCAGATACGCAGTATTTT.

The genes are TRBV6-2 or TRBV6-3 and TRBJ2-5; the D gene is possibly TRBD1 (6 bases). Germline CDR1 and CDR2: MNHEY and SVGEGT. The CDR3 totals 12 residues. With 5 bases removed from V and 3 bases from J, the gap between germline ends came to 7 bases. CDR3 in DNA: TGTGCCAGCAGTCGGACAGAAGAGACCCAGTACTTC. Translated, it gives CASSRTEETQYF.

CDR3 sequence: CSARPGGSYEQYF. The CDR3 DNA follows: TGCAGTGCTAGGCCGGGGGGATCCTACGAGCAGTACTTC. The genes are TRBV20-1 and TRBJ2-7, with 7 bases that match TRBD2. Trimming took 3 bases from V and 1 from J; bases not matched to a gene: 3. Germline CDR1 and CDR2: DFQATT and SNEGSKA (reference sequence). This CDR3 is built from 13 residues.

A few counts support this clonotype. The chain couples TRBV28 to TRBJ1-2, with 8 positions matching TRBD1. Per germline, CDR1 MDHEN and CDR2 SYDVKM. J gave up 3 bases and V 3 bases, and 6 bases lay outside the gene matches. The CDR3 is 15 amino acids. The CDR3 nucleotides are TGTGCCAGCAGTTTGCCAGGGGGCGCCCACTATGGCTACACCTTC. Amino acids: CASSLPGGAHYGYTF.

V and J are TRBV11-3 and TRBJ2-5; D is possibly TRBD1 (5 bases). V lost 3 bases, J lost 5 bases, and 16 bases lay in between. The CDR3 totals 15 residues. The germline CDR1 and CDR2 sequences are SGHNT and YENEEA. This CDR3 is CASSFSKGGAETQYF. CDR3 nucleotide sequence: TGTGCCAGCAGCTTCTCTAAGGGTGGGGCTGAGACCCAGTACTTC.

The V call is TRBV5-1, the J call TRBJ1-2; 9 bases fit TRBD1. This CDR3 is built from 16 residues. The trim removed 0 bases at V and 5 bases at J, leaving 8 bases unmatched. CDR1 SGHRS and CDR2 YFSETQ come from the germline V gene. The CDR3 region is CASSLETKGQGYGYTF. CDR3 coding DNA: TGCGCCAGCAGCTTGGAAACGAAGGGACAGGGTTATGGCTACACCTTC.

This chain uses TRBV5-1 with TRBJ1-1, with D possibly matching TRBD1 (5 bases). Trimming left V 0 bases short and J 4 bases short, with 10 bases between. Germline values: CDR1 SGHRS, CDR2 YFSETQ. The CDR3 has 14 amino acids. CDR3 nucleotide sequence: TGCGCCAGCAGCTTGGGCAGGGTTGCCACTGAAGCTTTCTTT. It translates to CASSLGRVATEAFF. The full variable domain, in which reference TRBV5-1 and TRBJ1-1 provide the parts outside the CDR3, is KAGVTQTPRYLIKTRGQQVTLSCSPISGHRSVSWYQQTPGQGLQFLFEYFSETQRNKGNFPGRFSGRQFSNSRSEMNVSTLELGDSALYLCASSLGRVATEAFFGQGTRLTVV.

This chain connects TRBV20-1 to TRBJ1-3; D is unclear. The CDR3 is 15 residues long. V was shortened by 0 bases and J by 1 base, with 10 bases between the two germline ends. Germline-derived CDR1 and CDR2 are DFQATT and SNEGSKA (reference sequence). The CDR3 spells CSARDMRISGNTIYF. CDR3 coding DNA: TGCAGTGCTAGAGATATGAGGATATCTGGAAACACCATATATTTT.

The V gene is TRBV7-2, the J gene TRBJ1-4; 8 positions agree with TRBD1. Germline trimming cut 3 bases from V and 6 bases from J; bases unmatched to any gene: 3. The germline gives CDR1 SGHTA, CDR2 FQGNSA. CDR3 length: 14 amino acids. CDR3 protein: CASSLDRADEKLFF. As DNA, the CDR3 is TGTGCCAGCAGCTTGGACAGGGCGGATGAAAAACTGTTTTTT.

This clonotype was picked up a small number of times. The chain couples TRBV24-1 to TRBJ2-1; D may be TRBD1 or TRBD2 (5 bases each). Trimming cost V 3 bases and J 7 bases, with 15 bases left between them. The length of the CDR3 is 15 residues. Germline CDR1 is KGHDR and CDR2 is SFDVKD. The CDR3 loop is CATSDPGRGPNEQFF. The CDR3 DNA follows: TGTGCCACCAGTGATCCGGGCCGGGGACCTAATGAGCAGTTCTTC.

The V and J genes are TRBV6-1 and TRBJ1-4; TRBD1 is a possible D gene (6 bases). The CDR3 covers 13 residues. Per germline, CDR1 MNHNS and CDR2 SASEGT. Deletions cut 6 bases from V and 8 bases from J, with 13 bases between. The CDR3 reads CASRRDKGEKLFF. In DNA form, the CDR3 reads TGTGCCAGCAGGCGGGACAAAGGGGAAAAACTGTTTTTT.

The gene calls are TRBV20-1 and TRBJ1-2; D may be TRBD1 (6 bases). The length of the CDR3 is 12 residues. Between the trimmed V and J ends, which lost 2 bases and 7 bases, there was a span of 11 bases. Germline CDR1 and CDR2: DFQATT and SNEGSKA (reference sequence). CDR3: CSARRPGAGYTF. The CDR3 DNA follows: TGCAGTGCTAGAAGGCCAGGGGCTGGCTACACCTTC.

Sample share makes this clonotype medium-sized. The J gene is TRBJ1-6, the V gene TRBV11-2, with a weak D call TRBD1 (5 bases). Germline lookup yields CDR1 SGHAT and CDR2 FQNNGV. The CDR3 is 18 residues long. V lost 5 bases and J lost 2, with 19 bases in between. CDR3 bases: TGTGCCAGCAGCCCCTCGGGTAACGAGGGACCCTATAATTCACCCCTCCACTTT. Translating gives CASSPSGNEGPYNSPLHF. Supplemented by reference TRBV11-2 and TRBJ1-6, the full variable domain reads EAGVAQSPRYKIIEKRQSVAFWCNPISGHATLYWYQQILGQGPKLLIQFQNNGVVDDSQLPKDRFSAERLKGVDSTLKIQPAKLEDSAVYLCASSPSGNEGPYNSPLHFGNGTRLTVT.

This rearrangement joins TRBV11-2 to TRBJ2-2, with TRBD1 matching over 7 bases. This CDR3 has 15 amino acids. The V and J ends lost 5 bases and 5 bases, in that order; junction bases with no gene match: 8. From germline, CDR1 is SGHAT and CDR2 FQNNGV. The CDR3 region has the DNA TGTGCCAGCAGCCTAGGCCAGGGACAGACCGGGGAGCTGTTTTTT. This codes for CASSLGQGQTGELFF.

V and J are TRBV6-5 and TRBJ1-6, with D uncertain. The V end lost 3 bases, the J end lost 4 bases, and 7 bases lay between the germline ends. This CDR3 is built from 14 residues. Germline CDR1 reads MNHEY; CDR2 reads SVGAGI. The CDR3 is CASSYNEYNSPLHF. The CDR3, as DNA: TGTGCCAGCAGTTATAACGAGTATAATTCACCCCTCCACTTT.

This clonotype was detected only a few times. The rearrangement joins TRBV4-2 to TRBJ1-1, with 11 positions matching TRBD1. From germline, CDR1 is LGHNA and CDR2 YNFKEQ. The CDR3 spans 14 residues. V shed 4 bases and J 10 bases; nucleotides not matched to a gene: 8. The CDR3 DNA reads TGTGCCAGCAGCCCGAGCCGGGGACAGGGGGTAGCTTTCTTT. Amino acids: CASSPSRGQGVAFF.

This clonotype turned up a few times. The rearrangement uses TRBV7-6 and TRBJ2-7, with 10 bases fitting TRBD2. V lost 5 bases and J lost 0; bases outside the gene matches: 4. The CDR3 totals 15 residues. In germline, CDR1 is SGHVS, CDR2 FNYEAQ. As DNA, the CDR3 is TGTGCCAGCAGCCCAGCGGGGGGGAGCTCCTACGAGCAGTACTTC. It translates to CASSPAGGSSYEQYF.

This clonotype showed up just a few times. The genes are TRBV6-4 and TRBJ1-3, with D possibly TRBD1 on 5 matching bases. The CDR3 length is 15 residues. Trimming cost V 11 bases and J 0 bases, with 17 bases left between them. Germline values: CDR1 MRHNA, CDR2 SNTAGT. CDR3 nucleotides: TGTGCCCCCCAGGGCCTCGTCTCCTCTGGAAACACCATATATTTT. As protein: CAPQGLVSSGNTIYF.

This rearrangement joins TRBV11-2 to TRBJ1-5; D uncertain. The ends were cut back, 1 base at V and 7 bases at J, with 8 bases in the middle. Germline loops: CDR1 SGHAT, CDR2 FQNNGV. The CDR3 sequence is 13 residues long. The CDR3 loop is CASSLGADQPQHF. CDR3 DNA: TGTGCCAGCAGCTTAGGGGCGGACCAGCCCCAGCATTTT.

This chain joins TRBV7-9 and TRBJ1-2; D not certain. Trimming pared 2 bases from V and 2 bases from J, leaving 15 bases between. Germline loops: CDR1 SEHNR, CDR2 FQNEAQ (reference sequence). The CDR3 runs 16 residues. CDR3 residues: CASSLLVGTPNYGYTF. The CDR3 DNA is TGTGCCAGCAGCTTATTGGTGGGAACCCCGAACTATGGCTACACCTTC. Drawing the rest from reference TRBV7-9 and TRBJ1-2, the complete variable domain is DTGVSQNPRHKITKRGQNVTFRCDPISEHNRLYWYRQTLGQGPEFLTYFQNEAQLEKSRLLSDRFSAERPKGSFSTLEIQRTEQGDSAMYLCASSLLVGTPNYGYTFGSGTRLTVV.

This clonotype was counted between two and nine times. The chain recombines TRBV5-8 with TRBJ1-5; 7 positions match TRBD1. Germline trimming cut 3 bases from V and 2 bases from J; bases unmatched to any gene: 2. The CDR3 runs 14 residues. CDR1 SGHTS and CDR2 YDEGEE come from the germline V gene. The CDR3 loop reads CASSSGQGNQPQHF. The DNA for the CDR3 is TGTGCCAGCAGCTCCGGACAGGGCAATCAGCCCCAGCATTTT.

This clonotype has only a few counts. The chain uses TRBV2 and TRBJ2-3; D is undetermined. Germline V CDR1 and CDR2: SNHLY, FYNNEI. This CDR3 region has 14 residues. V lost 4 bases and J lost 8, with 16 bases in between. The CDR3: CASSVGMGPGTQYF. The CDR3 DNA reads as TGTGCCAGCAGTGTTGGGATGGGCCCAGGTACGCAGTATTTT.

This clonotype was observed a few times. This chain's CDR3 is CAWSLTGTTGNTIYF. DNA for the CDR3: TGTGCCTGGAGCCTTACAGGAACAACTGGAAACACCATATATTTT. The chain employs TRBV30 and TRBJ1-3; TRBD1 might be the D (5 bases). The V gene lost 3 bases and the J gene lost 2 bases, with 14 bases spanning the gap. CDR1 GTSNPN and CDR2 SVGIG come from the germline V gene (reference sequence). The CDR3 sequence is 15 residues long. Based on the CDR3 plus reference TRBV30 and TRBJ1-3, the full variable domain is SQTIHQWPATLVQPVGSPLSLECTVEGTSNPNLYWYRQAAGRGLQLLFYSVGIGQISSEVPQNLSASRPQDRQFILSSKKLLLSDSGFYLCAWSLTGTTGNTIYFGEGSWLTVV.